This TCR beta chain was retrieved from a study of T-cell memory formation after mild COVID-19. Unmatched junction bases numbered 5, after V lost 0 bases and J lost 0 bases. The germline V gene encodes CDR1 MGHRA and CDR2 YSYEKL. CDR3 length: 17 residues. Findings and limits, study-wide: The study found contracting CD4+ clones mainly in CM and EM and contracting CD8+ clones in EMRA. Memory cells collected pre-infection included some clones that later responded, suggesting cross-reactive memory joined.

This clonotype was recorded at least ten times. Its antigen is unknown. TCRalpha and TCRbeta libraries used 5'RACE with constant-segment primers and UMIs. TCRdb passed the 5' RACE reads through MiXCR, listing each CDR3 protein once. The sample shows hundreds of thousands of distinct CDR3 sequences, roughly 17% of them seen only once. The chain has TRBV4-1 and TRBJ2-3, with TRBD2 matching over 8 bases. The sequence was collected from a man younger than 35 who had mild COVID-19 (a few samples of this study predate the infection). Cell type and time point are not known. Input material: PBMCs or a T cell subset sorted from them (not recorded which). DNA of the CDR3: TGCGCCAGCAGCCAAGATTTTACTAGCGGTAGCACAGATACGCAGTATTTT. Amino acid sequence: CASSQDFTSGSTDTQYF.